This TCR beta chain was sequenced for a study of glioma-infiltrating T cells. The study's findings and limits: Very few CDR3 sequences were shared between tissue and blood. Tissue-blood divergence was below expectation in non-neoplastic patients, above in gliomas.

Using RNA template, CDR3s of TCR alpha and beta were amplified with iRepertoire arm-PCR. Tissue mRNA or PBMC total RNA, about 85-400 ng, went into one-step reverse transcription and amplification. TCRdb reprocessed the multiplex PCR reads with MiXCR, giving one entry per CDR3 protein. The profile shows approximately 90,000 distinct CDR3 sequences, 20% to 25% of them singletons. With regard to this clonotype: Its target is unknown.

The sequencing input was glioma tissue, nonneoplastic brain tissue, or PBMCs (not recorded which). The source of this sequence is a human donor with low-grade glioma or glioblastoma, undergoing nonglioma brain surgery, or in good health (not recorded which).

In DNA, the CDR3 is TGTGCCATCAATGGGTCTGGACAGGGCCCAGATACGCAGTATTTT. Its protein product is CAINGSGQGPDTQYF. The chain joins TRBV10-3 to TRBJ2-3; 8 bases agree with TRBD1. This CDR3 has 15 amino acids. CDR1 is ENHRY and CDR2 is SYGVKD in the germline V gene. The trim removed 7 bases at V and 4 bases at J, leaving 10 bases unmatched.